The next 27 T cell receptor beta chains were all read from a single sample in a study of shared clonotypes between healthy human individuals. Profiling relied on immunoSEQ multiplex PCR, and the TCRdb table lists in-frame clones only, not all of them. Of over a million clones in the sample, roughly 97% were seen once. Material for sequencing was naive CD4+ T cells sorted from blood. Subset: CD45RA+ positively selected. The receptor set was obtained from a man in his thirties or forties in good health.

The chain joins TRBV18 to TRBJ2-3; a weak D match, TRBD1 (5 bases). V was cut by 2 bases and J by 0 bases, with 15 bases left in between. The CDR3 has 17 residues. Germline V CDR1 and CDR2: KGHSH, LQKENI. CDR3 DNA: TGTGCCAGCTCACCAGGGTTAAGGCAGGGCAGCACAGATACGCAGTATTTT. Protein product: CASSPGLRQGSTDTQYF.

The chain recombines TRBV19 with TRBJ2-1, with D maybe TRBD1 (6 bases). The CDR3 extends over 15 amino acids. The V end lost 6 bases, the J end lost 2 bases, and 14 bases lay between the germline ends. Germline V gene data show CDR1 as LNHDA and CDR2 as SQIVND (reference sequence). Here the CDR3 DNA reads TGTGCCAGTAGCACTACAGGGAAAACCTACAATGAGCAGTTCTTC. This gives the protein CASSTTGKTYNEQFF. The full variable domain, its missing parts supplied by reference TRBV19 and TRBJ2-1, is DGGITQSPKYLFRKEGQNVTLSCEQNLNHDAMYWYRQDPGQGLRLIYYSQIVNDFQKGDIAEGYSVSREKKESFPLTVTSAQKNPTAFYLCASSTTGKTYNEQFFGPGTRLTVL.

For this clone: Relative to the germline gene, one junction end is altered; a read error may explain this. The V gene is TRBV28, the J gene TRBJ2-1, with 12 positions matching TRBD2. The CDR3 totals 19 residues. The germline V gene has CDR1 MDHEN and CDR2 SYDVKM. Written as DNA, the CDR3 is TGTGCCAGCAAAGACCAGAGACTAGCGGGAGTAATACCTTACAATGAACAGTTCTTC. Translating it yields CASKDQRLAGVIPYNEQFF.

The rearrangement joins TRBV19 to TRBJ1-5; 7 nucleotides align to TRBD1. This CDR3 spans 15 amino acids. Germline assignment: CDR1 LNHDA and CDR2 SQIVND (reference sequence). The ends lost 6 bases at V and 5 bases at J; junction bases unmatched: 10. CDR3 residues: CASRPDRARDQPQHF. DNA of the CDR3: TGTGCCAGTAGACCTGACAGGGCGAGGGATCAGCCCCAGCATTTT.

The chain couples TRBV7-2 to TRBJ2-4; D is unresolved. The CDR3 covers 15 residues. Germline V gene data show CDR1 as SGHTA and CDR2 as FQGNSA. V lost 1 base, J lost 8 bases, and 15 bases lay in between. The chain's CDR3 is CASSLEYSLRDIQYF. The DNA for the CDR3 is TGTGCCAGCAGCTTAGAATACAGTCTAAGGGACATTCAGTACTTC.

V is TRBV4-2 and J is TRBJ2-1; 9 positions agree with TRBD2. CDR1 is LGHNA, CDR2 YNFKEQ, per germline. V lost 4 bases, J lost 4 bases, and 5 bases stayed unmatched. CDR3 length: 15 residues. CDR3 protein: CASSLLAGNYNEQFF. The CDR3 DNA reads TGTGCCAGCAGCCTCCTAGCGGGGAATTACAATGAGCAGTTCTTC.

Concerning this clone: Germline and junction disagree at one end, which may indicate a read error. The chain recombines TRBV5-4 with TRBJ2-7; no reliable D call. CDR3 length: 14 residues. Germline V gene sequence: CDR1 SGHNT, CDR2 YYREEE (reference sequence). The CDR3 sequence is CASSLGPTNYEQYF. The CDR3 DNA is TGCGCCAGCAGCTTGGGTCCGACAAACTACGAGCAGTACTTC.

The V and J genes are TRBV27 and TRBJ1-2, with TRBD1 as a possible D gene (5 bases). Germline V gives CDR1 MNHEY, CDR2 SMNVEV (reference sequence). This CDR3 comprises 15 residues. Trimming stripped 6 bases from V and 0 bases from J, with 14 bases between. CDR3 sequence (DNA): TGTGCCAGCAGCCCTTACCAGACAGCTAACTATGGCTACACCTTC. Residues: CASSPYQTANYGYTF.

The chain has TRBV18 and TRBJ2-6, with D tentatively TRBD2 (5 bases). Trimming cost V 1 base and J 2 bases, with 15 bases left between them. In germline, CDR1 is KGHSH, CDR2 LQKENI. This CDR3 has 18 amino acids. The CDR3 region has the DNA TGTGCCAGCTCACCACTAAGCTCCCCTAGCCCTGGGGCCAACGTCCTGACTTTC. This codes for CASSPLSSPSPGANVLTF.

The chain has TRBV6-1 and TRBJ1-4; the D gene is possibly TRBD1 (5 bases). V lost 7 bases and J lost 8, with 20 bases in between. Germline CDR1 is MNHNS and CDR2 is SASEGT. This CDR3 spans 15 amino acids. CDR3 sequence: CASTFFRLGGEKLFF. The CDR3 DNA reads as TGTGCCAGCACCTTTTTCCGTCTCGGGGGAGAAAAACTGTTTTTT.

V and J are TRBV6-5 and TRBJ1-1; D might be TRBD1 (5 bases). Germline loops: CDR1 MNHEY, CDR2 SVGAGI. This CDR3 region has 15 residues. The germline V and J ends were trimmed by 2 bases and 4 bases, with 14 bases remaining between them. CDR3 DNA: TGTGCCAGCAGTTACCTTGAGGGGCTGGGCACTGAAGCTTTCTTT. Translation: CASSYLEGLGTEAFF.

The chain has TRBV2 and TRBJ1-4; tentatively, D is TRBD1 (5 bases). The germline V and J ends were trimmed by 4 bases and 2 bases, with 14 bases remaining between them. The CDR3 runs 16 residues. CDR1 and CDR2 (germline): SNHLY, FYNNEI. The CDR3 loop is CASSGGGIRTNEKLFF. The CDR3 DNA follows: TGTGCCAGCAGTGGGGGGGGTATTCGGACTAATGAAAAACTGTTTTTT.

The V gene is TRBV29-1, the J gene TRBJ2-3, with D possibly matching TRBD2 (6 bases). Looked up from germline, CDR1 is SQVTM and CDR2 is ANQGSEA. The CDR3 is 13 amino acids. V lost 8 bases and J lost 2, with 14 bases in between. CDR3 DNA: TGCAGCATCGTTAGCGGTCTCACAGATACGCAGTATTTT. It encodes CSIVSGLTDTQYF.

The J gene is TRBJ2-3, the V gene TRBV11-2; D possibly corresponds to TRBD1 (6 bases). The germline V and J ends were trimmed by 0 bases and 11 bases, with 12 bases remaining between them. This CDR3 contains 13 residues. In germline, CDR1 is SGHAT, CDR2 FQNNGV. The CDR3 here is CASSLEGQGQQYF. The CDR3 DNA reads as TGTGCCAGCAGCTTAGAAGGTCAGGGACAGCAGTATTTT. The whole variable domain, remainder taken from reference TRBV11-2 and TRBJ2-3, is EAGVAQSPRYKIIEKRQSVAFWCNPISGHATLYWYQQILGQGPKLLIQFQNNGVVDDSQLPKDRFSAERLKGVDSTLKIQPAKLEDSAVYLCASSLEGQGQQYFGPGTRLTVL.

The V call is TRBV30, the J call TRBJ1-2, with TRBD1 identical over 9 bases. CDR1 and CDR2 from the germline V gene are GTSNPN and SVGIG (reference sequence). The V segment lost 5 bases and the J segment 8 bases; nucleotides outside the gene matches: 6. The CDR3 runs 12 residues. CDR3 nucleotides: TGTGCCTGGTACCGGGACAGGGACGGCTACACCTTC. This codes for CAWYRDRDGYTF. Variable domain in full (rest from reference TRBV30 and TRBJ1-2): SQTIHQWPATLVQPVGSPLSLECTVEGTSNPNLYWYRQAAGRGLQLLFYSVGIGQISSEVPQNLSASRPQDRQFILSSKKLLLSDSGFYLCAWYRDRDGYTFGSGTRLTVV.

The chain recombines TRBV5-5 with TRBJ2-7, with D hard to call. CDR1 is SGHKS, CDR2 YYEKEE, per germline (reference sequence). CDR3 length: 13 amino acids. The V gene lost 8 bases and the J gene lost 2 bases, with 14 bases spanning the gap. The CDR3, as DNA: TGTGCCAGTCGACGGATCTCTGCCTACGAGCAGTACTTC. It translates to CASRRISAYEQYF.

This chain uses TRBV5-1 with TRBJ2-1, with TRBD2 identical over 12 bases. V shed 2 bases, J shed 2 bases, and the junction held 2 bases outside the gene matches. Germline loops: CDR1 SGHRS, CDR2 YFSETQ. The CDR3 runs to 16 residues. The chain's CDR3 is CASSLLAGGAYNEQFF. CDR3 nucleotide sequence: TGCGCCAGCAGCTTACTAGCGGGAGGCGCCTACAATGAGCAGTTCTTC.

The J gene is TRBJ1-1, the V gene TRBV6-5; D not certain. Trimming cost V 4 bases and J 0 bases, with 12 bases left between them. Germline lookup yields CDR1 MNHEY and CDR2 SVGAGI. This CDR3 has 15 residues. CDR3 sequence reads: CASSSHGRLNTEAFF. The CDR3 DNA is TGTGCCAGCAGTTCCCACGGGAGGCTGAACACTGAAGCTTTCTTT.

This chain connects TRBV28 to TRBJ2-1, with no clear D. This CDR3 spans 13 amino acids. Trimming cost V 5 bases and J 8 bases, with 13 bases left between them. In germline, CDR1 is MDHEN, CDR2 SYDVKM. The DNA for the CDR3 is TGTGCCAGCAGTATGTTGTCGAGAGATGAGCAGTTCTTC. It encodes CASSMLSRDEQFF.

V gene TRBV11-2 combines with J gene TRBJ2-7; 11 bases match TRBD1. J gave up 9 bases and V 3 bases, and 13 bases lay outside the gene matches. This CDR3 region has 16 residues. Germline assignment: CDR1 SGHAT and CDR2 FQNNGV. CDR3 nucleotides: TGTGCCAGCAGCTTGAGTAGAGGACAGGGGGCTAGGGTGCAGTACTTC. It translates to CASSLSRGQGARVQYF.

V is TRBV10-1 and J is TRBJ2-7, with D perhaps matching TRBD2 (5 bases). The CDR3 runs to 14 residues. The V end lost 2 bases, the J end lost 6 bases, and 14 bases lay between the germline ends. Germline values: CDR1 WNHNN, CDR2 SYGVQD (reference sequence). The CDR3 bases are TGCGCCAGCAGTGAGGGACTTACCCTCAGCGAGCAGTACTTC. Amino acid sequence: CASSEGLTLSEQYF.

This sequence joins TRBV19 and TRBJ1-1; D is uncertain. This CDR3 spans 12 amino acids. From germline, CDR1 is LNHDA and CDR2 SQIVND (reference sequence). Trimming shortened V by 8 bases and J by 3 bases, and 10 bases separated the two germline ends. CDR3 DNA: TGTGCCAGTGGGAATACCTACACTGAAGCTTTCTTT. This gives the protein CASGNTYTEAFF.

Turning to this clone: Other DNA sequences in this sample translate to the same CDR3. The chain combines TRBV6-5 with TRBJ2-7, with 11 positions matching TRBD1. Germline V lookup: CDR1 MNHEY, CDR2 SVGAGI. CDR3 length: 14 amino acids. The ends lost 6 bases at V and 4 bases at J; junction bases unmatched: 5. The CDR3 DNA reads as TGTGCCAGCAGCGCCGGGACAGGGGGTTACGAGCAGTACTTC. Translation gives CASSAGTGGYEQYF.

The chain couples TRBV7-9 to TRBJ1-1; no reliable D call. Germline CDR1 and CDR2: SEHNR and FQNEAQ (reference sequence). The CDR3 contains 13 residues. V lost 10 bases and J lost 0, with 12 bases in between. CDR3 region: CATSGSLNTEAFF. The CDR3 coding sequence is TGTGCCACATCGGGGTCCTTGAACACTGAAGCTTTCTTT. Using reference TRBV7-9 and TRBJ1-1 for the parts outside the CDR3, the full variable domain is DTGVSQNPRHKITKRGQNVTFRCDPISEHNRLYWYRQTLGQGPEFLTYFQNEAQLEKSRLLSDRFSAERPKGSFSTLEIQRTEQGDSAMYLCATSGSLNTEAFFGQGTRLTVV.

This chain links TRBV5-6 with TRBJ2-7; 8 bases line up with TRBD2. V was pared by 6 bases and J by 5 bases, with 10 bases of the junction left unmatched. Looked up from germline, CDR1 is SGHDT and CDR2 is YYEEEE. The CDR3 is 14 amino acids. The CDR3 loop reads CASTGGLATDEQYF. The CDR3 region has the DNA TGTGCCAGCACCGGCGGACTAGCTACAGACGAGCAGTACTTC.

The chain is built from TRBV19 and TRBJ1-1; 7 bases map to TRBD1. Germline V gives CDR1 LNHDA, CDR2 SQIVND (reference sequence). Trimming took 10 bases from V and 0 from J; bases not matched to a gene: 8. The CDR3 contains 14 residues. CDR3 residues: CATRLGQLNTEAFF. CDR3 bases: TGTGCCACCAGATTGGGACAGTTGAACACTGAAGCTTTCTTT.

The J gene is TRBJ2-1, the V gene TRBV28, with TRBD2 matching 9 bases. Germline V gene data show CDR1 as MDHEN and CDR2 as SYDVKM. V was clipped by 2 bases and J by 8 bases; unmatched bases: 7. The CDR3 length is 15 residues. The CDR3, as DNA: TGTGCCAGCAGTTTAGCCGTAGCGGGAGTTGATGAGCAGTTCTTC. It yields the protein CASSLAVAGVDEQFF. Looking up the rest from reference TRBV28 and TRBJ2-1 gives the full variable domain: DVKVTQSSRYLVKRTGEKVFLECVQDMDHENMFWYRQDPGLGLRLIYFSYDVKMKEKGDIPEGYSVSREKKERFSLILESASTNQTSMYLCASSLAVAGVDEQFFGPGTRLTVL.